The source of this TCR beta chain is a study of blood T cell repertoires in COVID-19. Source study methods: Estimation of nucleated cell counts relied on the amplification of reference gene primers. Here immunoSEQ multiplex PCR was the method, and the copy in TCRdb shows in-frame clones only, minus some. V, J and clone size reflect that table, while D and trimming were determined from the DNA. This sample has about 170,000 clones; approximately 91% occur once, and the top ten carry roughly 4.5%. Germline V gene data show CDR1 as DFQATT and CDR2 as SNEGSKA (reference sequence). The CDR3 is 11 residues long. V shed 3 bases and J shed 10 bases, with 12 bases lying between them.

The source material was peripheral blood. This chain links TRBV20-1 with TRBJ1-1; D unclear. The sequence derives from a man aged 18 to 30 with COVID-19, enrolled during active disease. For the CDR3, the DNA is TGCAGTGCTAGCCCAGGATCTGCAGCTTTCTTT. Encoded protein: CSASPGSAAFF.